Following are 8 T cell receptor beta chains from one sample sequenced in a study of T-cell reconstitution after alpha-beta-depleted transplantation in children. Unique molecular identifiers were built into the TCRbeta library. TCRdb re-called the PCR reads with MiXCR, one entry per CDR3 protein. The sample comprises about 980,000 distinct CDR3 sequences, about 31% of which are singletons, and 25% to 35% rests with the top ten. The sample consisted of PBMCs, mostly from graft donor cells, taken 360 days after TCRalphabeta/CD19-depleted stem cell transplant. The receptor set was obtained from a boy in the first two years of life who had a stem cell transplant for SCID, so the T cells may come from the graft donor.

This clonotype was detected only a few times. This chain connects TRBV28 to TRBJ2-3; D perhaps matches TRBD1 (5 bases). This CDR3 is 15 amino acids long. Trimming took off 5 bases at V and 0 bases at J, with 12 bases between the two ends. Germline V CDR1 and CDR2: MDHEN, SYDVKM. The CDR3 region has the DNA TGTGCCAGCAGTAGACAGCACACTAGCACAGATACGCAGTATTTT. Its protein product is CASSRQHTSTDTQYF.

The V call is TRBV4-1, the J call TRBJ2-1; D possibly matches TRBD1 or TRBD2 (5 bases each). Trimming shortened V by 4 bases and J by 0 bases, and 10 bases separated the two germline ends. Germline loops: CDR1 MGHRA, CDR2 YSYEKL. This CDR3 region has 15 residues. The chain's CDR3 is CASSLGPRSYNEQFF. The CDR3 coding sequence is TGCGCCAGCAGCCTGGGACCGCGCTCCTACAATGAGCAGTTCTTC.

The chain carries TRBV20-1 and TRBJ1-5, with 7 bases aligning to TRBD1. Germline CDR1 is DFQATT and CDR2 is SNEGSKA (reference sequence). The CDR3 consists of 11 residues. The CDR3 coding sequence is TGCAGCCAGGGGGGCAATCAGCCCCAGCATTTT. Its translation is CSQGGNQPQHF.

The V gene is TRBV18, the J gene TRBJ2-7; 10 positions agree with TRBD1. The V gene's germline CDR1 is KGHSH and CDR2 LQKENI. Losses at the gene ends were 8 bases for V and 3 bases for J; bases not matched to a gene: 4. There are 13 residues in the CDR3. DNA for the CDR3: TGTGCCAGCCAGTGGGACAGGGGCTACGAGCAGTACTTC. Translating it yields CASQWDRGYEQYF.

This chain uses TRBV20-1 with TRBJ1-1, with D hard to call. In germline, CDR1 is DFQATT, CDR2 SNEGSKA (reference sequence). Trimming cost V 3 bases and J 1 base, with 15 bases left between them. The CDR3 is made up of 15 amino acids. This CDR3 reads CSASSPLGGNTEAFF. CDR3 nucleotides: TGCAGTGCTAGCTCCCCTCTGGGAGGGAACACTGAAGCTTTCTTT.

The rearrangement uses TRBV3-1 and TRBJ2-3; D unresolved. Germline-derived CDR1 and CDR2 are LGHDT and YNNKEL (reference sequence). V gave up 5 bases and J gave up 4 bases, with 16 bases separating them. The CDR3 spans 15 residues. The CDR3 nucleotides are TGTGCCAGCAGCGATTCCAAGACCGGCGCAGATACGCAGTATTTT. It specifies CASSDSKTGADTQYF.

The chain combines TRBV5-1 with TRBJ2-5, with no clear D. V lost 0 bases, J lost 1 base, and 10 bases lay in between. Looked up from germline, CDR1 is SGHRS and CDR2 is YFSETQ. This CDR3 comprises 15 residues. The CDR3 reads CASSLEVGPQETQYF. The CDR3 DNA follows: TGCGCCAGCAGCTTGGAAGTAGGGCCCCAAGAGACCCAGTACTTC. The full variable domain, rest sourced from reference TRBV5-1 and TRBJ2-5, is KAGVTQTPRYLIKTRGQQVTLSCSPISGHRSVSWYQQTPGQGLQFLFEYFSETQRNKGNFPGRFSGRQFSNSRSEMNVSTLELGDSALYLCASSLEVGPQETQYFGPGTRLLVL.

The chain couples TRBV3-1 to TRBJ1-1, with D possibly being TRBD1 (6 bases). CDR1 is LGHDT and CDR2 is YNNKEL in the germline V gene (reference sequence). CDR3 length equals 16 residues. The V and J ends lost 6 bases and 5 bases respectively, with 22 bases between them. For the CDR3, the DNA is TGTGCCAGCAGACCAGAGGGAAGGGGGTTCGGGACTGAAGCTTTCTTT. It codes for CASRPEGRGFGTEAFF.